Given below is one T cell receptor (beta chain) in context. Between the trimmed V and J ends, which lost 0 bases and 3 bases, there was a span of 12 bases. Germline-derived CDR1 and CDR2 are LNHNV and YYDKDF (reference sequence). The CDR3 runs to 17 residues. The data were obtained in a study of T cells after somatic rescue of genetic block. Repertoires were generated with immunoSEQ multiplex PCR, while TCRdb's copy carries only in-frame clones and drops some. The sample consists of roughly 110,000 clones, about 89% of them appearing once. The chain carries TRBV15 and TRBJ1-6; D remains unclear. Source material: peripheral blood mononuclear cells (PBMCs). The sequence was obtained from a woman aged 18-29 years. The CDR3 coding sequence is TGTGCCACCAGCAGAGATCAAAAGGGAAGCTATAATTCACCCCTCCACTTT. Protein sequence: CATSRDQKGSYNSPLHF.